This TCR beta chain is drawn from a study of neurological immune-mediated disorders. Germline CDR1 reads DFQATT; CDR2 reads SNEGSKA (reference sequence). This CDR3 has 13 amino acids. Trimming removed 3 bases from V and 2 bases from J, with 11 bases in between. Study conclusions and caveats: No CDR3 amino acid sequences recurred among expanded clones across subjects, suggesting private repertoires in all groups.

It was by 5'RACE with 10-nucleotide random UMIs that the cDNA was made. One entry per CDR3 protein, called by TCRdb with MiXCR from the 5' RACE reads. In the table there are fewer than 55,000 distinct CDR3 sequences, about 12% of which are singletons. This clonotype was seen at least ten times. Its target is unknown. Time point here: longitudinal time-point 3. V usage is TRBV20-1 and J usage is TRBJ2-7; D gene ambiguous. Input material: PBMCs. The clonotype comes from a male donor with HTLV-1-associated myelopathy (HAM/TSP). The CDR3 protein is CSARGIVPYEQYF. The CDR3 DNA reads as TGCAGTGCTAGGGGAATCGTCCCCTACGAGCAGTACTTC.